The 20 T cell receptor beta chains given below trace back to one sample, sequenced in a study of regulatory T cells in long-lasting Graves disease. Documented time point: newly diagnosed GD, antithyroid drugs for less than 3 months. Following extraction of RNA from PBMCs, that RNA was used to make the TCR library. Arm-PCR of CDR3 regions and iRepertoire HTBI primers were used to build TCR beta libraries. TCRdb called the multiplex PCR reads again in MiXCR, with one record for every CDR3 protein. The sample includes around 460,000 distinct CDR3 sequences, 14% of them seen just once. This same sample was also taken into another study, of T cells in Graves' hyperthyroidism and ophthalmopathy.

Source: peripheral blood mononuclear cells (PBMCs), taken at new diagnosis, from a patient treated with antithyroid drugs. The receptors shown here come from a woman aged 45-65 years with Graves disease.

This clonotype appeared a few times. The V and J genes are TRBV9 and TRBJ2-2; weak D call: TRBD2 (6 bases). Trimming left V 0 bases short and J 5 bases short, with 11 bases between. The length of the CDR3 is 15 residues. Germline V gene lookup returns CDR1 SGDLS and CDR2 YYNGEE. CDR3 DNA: TGTGCCAGCAGCGTAGGTACGGAGGGTACCGGGGAGCTGTTTTTT. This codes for CASSVGTEGTGELFF. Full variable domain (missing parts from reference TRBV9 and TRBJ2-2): DSGVTQTPKHLITATGQRVTLRCSPRSGDLSVYWYQQSLDQGLQFLIQYYNGEERAKGNILERFSAQQFPDLHSELNLSSLELGDSALYFCASSVGTEGTGELFFGEGSRLTVL.

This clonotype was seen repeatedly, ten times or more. CDR3 loop: CASSSLRQGKRYEQYF. In DNA form, the CDR3 reads TGTGCCAGCAGTTCCCTCCGACAGGGCAAGAGGTACGAGCAGTACTTC. The chain combines TRBV27 with TRBJ2-7; 7 positions match TRBD1. V lost 4 bases to trimming and J lost 4 bases; unmatched junction nucleotides: 13. This CDR3 region has 16 residues. Germline loops: CDR1 MNHEY, CDR2 SMNVEV (reference sequence).

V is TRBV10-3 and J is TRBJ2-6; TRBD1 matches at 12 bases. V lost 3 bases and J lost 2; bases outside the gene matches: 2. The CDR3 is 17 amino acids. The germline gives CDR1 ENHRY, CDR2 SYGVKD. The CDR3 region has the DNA TGTGCCATCAGTGATTGGGACAGGGGGCCTGGGGCCAACGTCCTGACTTTC. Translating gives CAISDWDRGPGANVLTF.

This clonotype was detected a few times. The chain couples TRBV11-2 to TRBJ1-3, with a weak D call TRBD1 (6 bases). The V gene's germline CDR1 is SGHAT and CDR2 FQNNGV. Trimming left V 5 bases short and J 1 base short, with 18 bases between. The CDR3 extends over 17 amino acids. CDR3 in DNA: TGTGCCAGCAGCGTCACACAGGGATTCGGGTCTGGAAACACCATATATTTT. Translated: CASSVTQGFGSGNTIYF. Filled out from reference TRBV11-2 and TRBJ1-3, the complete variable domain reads EAGVAQSPRYKIIEKRQSVAFWCNPISGHATLYWYQQILGQGPKLLIQFQNNGVVDDSQLPKDRFSAERLKGVDSTLKIQPAKLEDSAVYLCASSVTQGFGSGNTIYFGEGSWLTVV.

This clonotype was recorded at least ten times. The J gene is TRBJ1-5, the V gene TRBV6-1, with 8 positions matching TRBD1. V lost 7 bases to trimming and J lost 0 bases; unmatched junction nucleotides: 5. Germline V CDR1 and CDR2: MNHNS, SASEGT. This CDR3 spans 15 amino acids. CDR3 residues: CASTTGGYSNQPQHF. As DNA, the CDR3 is TGTGCCAGCACAACAGGGGGGTATAGCAATCAGCCCCAGCATTTT.

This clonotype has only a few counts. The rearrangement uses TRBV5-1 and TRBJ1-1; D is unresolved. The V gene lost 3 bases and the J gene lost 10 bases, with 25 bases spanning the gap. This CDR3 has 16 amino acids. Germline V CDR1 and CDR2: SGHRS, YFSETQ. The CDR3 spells CASSSLDRVGSGRAFF. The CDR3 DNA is TGCGCCAGCAGCTCACTGGACCGAGTGGGTTCGGGTCGAGCTTTCTTT.

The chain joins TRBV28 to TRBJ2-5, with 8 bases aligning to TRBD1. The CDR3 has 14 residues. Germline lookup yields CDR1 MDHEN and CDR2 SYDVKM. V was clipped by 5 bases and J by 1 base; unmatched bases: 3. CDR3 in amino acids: CASSDGTGQETQYF. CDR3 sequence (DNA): TGTGCCAGCAGTGATGGGACAGGCCAAGAGACCCAGTACTTC.

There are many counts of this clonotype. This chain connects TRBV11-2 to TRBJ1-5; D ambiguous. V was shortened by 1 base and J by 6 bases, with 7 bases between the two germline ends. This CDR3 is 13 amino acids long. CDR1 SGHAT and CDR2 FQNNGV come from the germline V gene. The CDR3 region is CASSLGRSQPQHF. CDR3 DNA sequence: TGTGCCAGCAGCTTAGGGCGGAGTCAGCCCCAGCATTTT.

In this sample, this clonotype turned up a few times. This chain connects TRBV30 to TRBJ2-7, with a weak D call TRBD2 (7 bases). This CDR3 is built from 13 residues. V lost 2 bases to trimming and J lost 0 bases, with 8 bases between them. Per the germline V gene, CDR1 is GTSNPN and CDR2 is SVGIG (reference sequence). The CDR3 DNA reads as TGTGCCTGGAGTCGGGGGGCCTCCTACGAGCAGTACTTC. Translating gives CAWSRGASYEQYF.

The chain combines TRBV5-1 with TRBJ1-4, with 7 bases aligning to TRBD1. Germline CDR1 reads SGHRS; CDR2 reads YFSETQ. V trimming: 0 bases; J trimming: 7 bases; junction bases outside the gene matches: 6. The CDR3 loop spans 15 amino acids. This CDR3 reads CASSLEEGASEKLFF. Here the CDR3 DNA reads TGCGCCAGCAGCTTGGAGGAGGGGGCGTCTGAAAAACTGTTTTTT.

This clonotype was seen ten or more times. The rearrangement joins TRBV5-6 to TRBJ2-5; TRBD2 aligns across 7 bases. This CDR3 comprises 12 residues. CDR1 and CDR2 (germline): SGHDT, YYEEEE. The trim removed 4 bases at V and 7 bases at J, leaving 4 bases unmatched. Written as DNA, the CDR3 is TGTGCCAGCAGCGTGGGGAGGGGGACCCAGTACTTC. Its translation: CASSVGRGTQYF. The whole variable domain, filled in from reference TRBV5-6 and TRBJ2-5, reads DAGVTQSPTHLIKTRGQQVTLRCSPKSGHDTVSWYQQALGQGPQFIFQYYEEEERQRGNFPDRFSGHQFPNYSSELNVNALLLGDSALYLCASSVGRGTQYFGPGTRLLVL.

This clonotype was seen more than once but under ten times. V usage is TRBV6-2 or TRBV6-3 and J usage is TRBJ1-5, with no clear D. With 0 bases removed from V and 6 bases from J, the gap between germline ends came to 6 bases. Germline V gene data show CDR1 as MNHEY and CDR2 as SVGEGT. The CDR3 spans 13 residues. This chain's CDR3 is CASSYSRFQPQHF. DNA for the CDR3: TGTGCCAGCAGTTACTCGCGGTTTCAGCCCCAGCATTTT.

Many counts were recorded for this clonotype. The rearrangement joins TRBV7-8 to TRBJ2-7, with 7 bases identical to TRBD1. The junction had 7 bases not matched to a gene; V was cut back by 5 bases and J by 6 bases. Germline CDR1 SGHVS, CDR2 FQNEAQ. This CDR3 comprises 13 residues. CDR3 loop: CASSPGQTVEQYF. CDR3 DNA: TGTGCCAGCAGCCCGGGACAGACGGTCGAGCAGTACTTC. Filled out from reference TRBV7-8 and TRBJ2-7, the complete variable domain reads GAGVSQSPRYKVAKRGQDVALRCDPISGHVSLFWYQQALGQGPEFLTYFQNEAQLDKSGLPSDRFFAERPEGSVSTLKIQRTQQEDSAVYLCASSPGQTVEQYFGPGTRLTVT.

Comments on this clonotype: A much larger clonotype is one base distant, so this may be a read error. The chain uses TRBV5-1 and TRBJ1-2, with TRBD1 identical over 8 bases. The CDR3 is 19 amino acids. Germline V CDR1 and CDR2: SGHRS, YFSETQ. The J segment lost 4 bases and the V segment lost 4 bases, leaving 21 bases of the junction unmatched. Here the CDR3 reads CASSRNPTTGVKGGYGYTF. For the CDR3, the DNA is TGCGCCAGCAGCCGCAACCCCACGACAGGGGTAAAGGGGGGCTATGGCTACACCTTC.

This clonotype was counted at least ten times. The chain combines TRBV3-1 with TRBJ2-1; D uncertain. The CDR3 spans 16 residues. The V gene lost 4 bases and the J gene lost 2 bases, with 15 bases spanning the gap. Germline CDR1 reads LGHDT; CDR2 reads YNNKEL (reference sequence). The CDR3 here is CASSRLSAGPYNEQFF. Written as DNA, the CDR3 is TGTGCCAGCAGCCGACTTTCGGCCGGACCCTACAATGAGCAGTTCTTC.

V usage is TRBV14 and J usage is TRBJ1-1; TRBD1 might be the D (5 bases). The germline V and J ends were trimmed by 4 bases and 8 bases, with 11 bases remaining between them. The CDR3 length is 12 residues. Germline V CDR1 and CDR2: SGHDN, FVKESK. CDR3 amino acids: CASSRRDREAFF. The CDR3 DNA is TGTGCCAGCAGCCGGAGGGACCGAGAAGCTTTCTTT.

Here the CDR3 reads CASSPPGGAEKARVYNEQFF. In DNA, the CDR3 is TGTGCCAGCAGCCCCCCTGGGGGGGCGGAGAAGGCGCGAGTATACAATGAGCAGTTCTTC. V gene TRBV7-9 combines with J gene TRBJ2-1, with D perhaps TRBD2 (7 bases). The CDR3 has 20 amino acids. CDR1 SEHNR and CDR2 FQNEAQ come from the germline V gene (reference sequence). V was cut by 5 bases and J by 4 bases, with 30 bases left in between.

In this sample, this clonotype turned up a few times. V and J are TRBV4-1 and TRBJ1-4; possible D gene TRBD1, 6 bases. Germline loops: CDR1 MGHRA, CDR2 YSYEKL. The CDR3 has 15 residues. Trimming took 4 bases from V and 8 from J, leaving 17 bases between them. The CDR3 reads CASSPLGDRREKLFF. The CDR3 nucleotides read TGCGCCAGCAGCCCCCTGGGTGACAGGCGCGAAAAACTGTTTTTT.

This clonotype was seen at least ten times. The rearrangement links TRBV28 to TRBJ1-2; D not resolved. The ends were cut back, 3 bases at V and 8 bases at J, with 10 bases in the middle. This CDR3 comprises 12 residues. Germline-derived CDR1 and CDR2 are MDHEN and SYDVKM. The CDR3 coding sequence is TGTGCCAGCAGTTTGTCCGAGTGGGGCTACACCTTC. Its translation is CASSLSEWGYTF.

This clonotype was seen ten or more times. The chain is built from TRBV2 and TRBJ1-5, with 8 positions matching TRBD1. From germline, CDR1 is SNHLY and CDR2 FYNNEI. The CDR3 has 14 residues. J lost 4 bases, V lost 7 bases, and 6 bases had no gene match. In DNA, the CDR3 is TGTGCCAGCATGGAGGACAGGGTGAATCAGCCCCAGCATTTT. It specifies CASMEDRVNQPQHF.